In its sample, the clone carrying this T cell receptor beta chain was seen a few times. Trimming cost V 5 bases and J 6 bases, with 14 bases left between them. The CDR3 runs to 14 residues. Germline values: CDR1 LNHDA, CDR2 SQIVND (reference sequence). MiXCR was run by TCRdb on the 5' RACE reads, yielding one entry per CDR3 protein. The data hold 390,000 or so distinct CDR3 sequences, with roughly 15% observed a single time. This entry comes from a study of T-cell memory formation after mild COVID-19. The source of this sequence is a man aged 18 to 29 who had mild COVID-19 (a few samples of this study predate the infection). Cell type and time point are not known. The sample consisted of PBMCs or a T cell subset sorted from them (not recorded which). The chain recombines TRBV19 with TRBJ1-5; the D gene is possibly TRBD1 (5 bases). This CDR3 reads CASSQALRGQPQHF. Here the CDR3 DNA reads TGTGCCAGTAGTCAGGCACTTAGGGGTCAGCCCCAGCATTTT.